Following are 24 T cell receptor beta chains from one sample sequenced in a study of cytomegalovirus exposure and HLA in healthy donors (dated by TCRdb to 2016 to 2017). Libraries were prepared through the immunoSEQ multiplex PCR assay. For the multiplex PCR, a mixture combining 60 forward primers for TCR Vbeta segments and 13 reverse primers for TCR Jbeta segments was used. TCRdb re-hosts the immuneACCESS table, in-frame sequences only. Its copies lack some clones; in the studies checked, an unresolved V gene accounts for under half of them, and the cause for the rest is not known. The sample includes around 100,000 clones, with around two thirds observed a single time. The ten most abundant clones make up about 2.8% of the sample. Input material: PBMCs. All receptors derive from a man between 50 and 59 years old in good health and CMV-seropositive.

The chain has TRBV9 and TRBJ2-4, with 15 bases matching TRBD2. J lost 0 bases, V lost 4 bases, and 11 bases had no gene match. CDR1 is SGDLS, CDR2 YYNGEE, per germline. This CDR3 has 20 amino acids. This chain's CDR3 is CASSRNRGLAGGLAKNIQYF. CDR3 in DNA: TGTGCCAGCAGCCGTAACAGGGGACTAGCGGGAGGTTTAGCCAAAAACATTCAGTACTTC.

The V call is TRBV7-8, the J call TRBJ2-3; 7 positions agree with TRBD2. The CDR3 runs 14 residues. Germline V gene sequence: CDR1 SGHVS, CDR2 FQNEAQ. The V and J ends lost 3 bases and 0 bases, in that order; junction bases with no gene match: 0. Written as DNA, the CDR3 is TGTGCCAGCAGCTTTAGCGGGAGCACAGATACGCAGTATTTT. Translation: CASSFSGSTDTQYF.

The chain is built from TRBV7-2 and TRBJ2-5; D possibly corresponds to TRBD1 (5 bases). This CDR3 comprises 14 residues. Trimming removed 3 bases at V and 7 bases at J, with 15 bases between. Germline loops: CDR1 SGHTA, CDR2 FQGNSA. Here the CDR3 reads CASSFAGPGGTQYF. CDR3 nucleotides: TGTGCCAGCAGCTTCGCAGGGCCCGGTGGGACCCAGTACTTC.

The rearrangement joins TRBV5-1 to TRBJ2-7; 7 bases agree with TRBD2. In germline, CDR1 is SGHRS, CDR2 YFSETQ. With 0 bases clipped from V and 4 bases from J, the junction kept 4 bases outside the gene matches. This CDR3 comprises 14 residues. The DNA for the CDR3 is TGCGCCAGCAGCTTGGTGGGCGGGAGATACGAGCAGTACTTC. This gives the protein CASSLVGGRYEQYF.

This chain connects TRBV7-6 to TRBJ1-5; weak D call: TRBD1 (6 bases). Trimming took off 2 bases at V and 7 bases at J, with 15 bases between the two ends. Germline CDR1 reads SGHVS; CDR2 reads FNYEAQ. The CDR3 runs 15 residues. CDR3 in DNA: TGTGCCAGCAGCTTACTAGCAGGGGAATTACAGCCCCAGCATTTT. As protein: CASSLLAGELQPQHF.

This sequence joins TRBV6-1 and TRBJ2-5; TRBD1 might be the D (6 bases). CDR3 length equals 13 residues. Per germline, CDR1 MNHNS and CDR2 SASEGT. Trimming stripped 2 bases from V and 6 bases from J, with 10 bases between. CDR3 coding DNA: TGTGCCAGCAGTGAATCAGGGGTACAGACCCAGTACTTC. This gives the protein CASSESGVQTQYF.

The rearrangement links TRBV5-1 to TRBJ2-7; 12 bases match TRBD2. V was clipped by 6 bases and J by 5 bases; unmatched bases: 12. This CDR3 contains 16 residues. Germline CDR1 and CDR2: SGHRS and YFSETQ. CDR3 in DNA: TGCGCCAGCAACCCTGGCAGGACTAGCGGGATCCACGAGCAGTACTTC. Its translation: CASNPGRTSGIHEQYF.

This clone was detected a few times. This chain connects TRBV2 to TRBJ2-5; TRBD2 matches at 8 bases. J was trimmed by 0 bases and V by 6 bases; bases with no gene match: 9. Germline V gene lookup returns CDR1 SNHLY and CDR2 FYNNEI. The CDR3 covers 16 residues. The CDR3 region has the DNA TGTGCCAGCAGCGCGGAAGTAGCGGGGTACCAAGAGACCCAGTACTTC. Amino acid sequence: CASSAEVAGYQETQYF.

This clone was counted a few times. The chain uses TRBV5-8 and TRBJ1-1; 7 positions agree with TRBD1. Germline CDR1 reads SGHTS; CDR2 reads YDEGEE. The V and J ends lost 3 bases and 1 base, in that order; junction bases with no gene match: 6. The CDR3 consists of 15 residues. The CDR3 sequence is CASSWRGLGNTEAFF. The CDR3 DNA reads as TGTGCCAGCAGCTGGAGGGGGCTCGGGAACACTGAAGCTTTCTTT.

Only a few counts were recorded for this clone. V and J are TRBV6-5 and TRBJ1-6; tentatively, D is TRBD1 (5 bases). CDR3 length: 14 amino acids. Germline V gene data show CDR1 as MNHEY and CDR2 as SVGAGI. The V end was cut by 8 bases, the J end by 10 bases, with 18 bases between. The CDR3 here is CASGFKGSGSPLHF. The CDR3 nucleotides are TGTGCCAGCGGGTTCAAGGGTTCAGGGTCACCCCTCCACTTT.

This chain links TRBV6-1 with TRBJ2-2, with unresolved D. Germline-derived CDR1 and CDR2 are MNHNS and SASEGT. Deletions cut 7 bases from V and 0 bases from J, with 6 bases between. The CDR3 runs 13 residues. This chain's CDR3 is CASKTPNTGELFF. In DNA form, the CDR3 reads TGTGCCAGCAAAACACCGAACACCGGGGAGCTGTTTTTT.

CDR3 residues: CASRATPTSGSSEQYF. In nucleotides, the CDR3 is TGCGCCAGCAGGGCAACACCGACTAGCGGGAGTAGCGAGCAGTACTTC. The gene calls are TRBV10-2 and TRBJ2-7, with TRBD2 matching 12 bases. The CDR3 length is 16 residues. Germline V gene lookup returns CDR1 WSHSY and CDR2 SAAADI. V trimming: 6 bases; J trimming: 6 bases; junction bases outside the gene matches: 12.

This clone has a handful of counts. This chain joins TRBV2 and TRBJ2-5; 8 bases line up with TRBD2. This CDR3 contains 15 residues. After removal of 6 bases from V and 1 base from J, the junction contained 7 bases not matched to a gene. The V gene's germline CDR1 is SNHLY and CDR2 FYNNEI. The CDR3 loop is CASRSSGGGQETQYF. CDR3 DNA sequence: TGTGCCAGCAGATCCTCGGGAGGGGGCCAAGAGACCCAGTACTTC. Filled out from reference TRBV2 and TRBJ2-5, the complete variable domain reads EPEVTQTPSHQVTQMGQEVILRCVPISNHLYFYWYRQILGQKVEFLVSFYNNEISEKSEIFDDQFSVERPDGSNFTLKIRSTKLEDSAMYFCASRSSGGGQETQYFGPGTRLLVL.

This clone was seen a few times. This chain joins TRBV5-1 and TRBJ2-3, with D unclear. V was trimmed by 7 bases and J by 2 bases, leaving 14 bases between them. CDR1 SGHRS and CDR2 YFSETQ come from the germline V gene. The CDR3 consists of 14 residues. CDR3 nucleotides: TGCGCCAGCGCCCTGCGACTCAACACAGATACGCAGTATTTT. It yields the protein CASALRLNTDTQYF.

Details on this clone: This sample includes further DNA sequences coding for the same CDR3. CDR3 bases: TGTGCTAGTGGACCAAGGACAGGGGCAGATACGCAGTATTTT. It translates to CASGPRTGADTQYF. The gene calls are TRBV12-5 and TRBJ2-3; 9 bases agree with TRBD1. Germline V gives CDR1 LGHNT, CDR2 FRNRAP. The CDR3 has 14 residues. The V segment lost 6 bases and the J segment 4 bases; nucleotides outside the gene matches: 5.

This chain connects TRBV7-3 to TRBJ1-1; tentative D call: TRBD1 (5 bases). The CDR3 sequence is 12 residues long. The germline CDR1 and CDR2 sequences are SGHTA and FQGTGA. Trimming cost V 2 bases and J 7 bases, with 8 bases left between them. CDR3 sequence (DNA): TGTGCCAGCAGCTTAGGAGGGGATGAAGCTTTCTTT. Translated, it gives CASSLGGDEAFF.

The chain joins TRBV5-1 to TRBJ2-7; 7 bases agree with TRBD1. The germline V gene encodes CDR1 SGHRS and CDR2 YFSETQ. V gave up 0 bases and J gave up 5 bases; unmatched junction bases: 5. The CDR3 is 14 residues long. The CDR3 sequence: CASSLGQGIHEQYF. In DNA form, the CDR3 reads TGCGCCAGCAGCTTGGGACAGGGTATCCACGAGCAGTACTTC. Filled out from reference TRBV5-1 and TRBJ2-7, the complete variable domain reads KAGVTQTPRYLIKTRGQQVTLSCSPISGHRSVSWYQQTPGQGLQFLFEYFSETQRNKGNFPGRFSGRQFSNSRSEMNVSTLELGDSALYLCASSLGQGIHEQYFGPGTRLTVT.

The rearrangement joins TRBV5-4 to TRBJ2-2; tentative D call: TRBD2 (6 bases). Germline CDR1 SGHNT, CDR2 YYREEE (reference sequence). V lost 3 bases, J lost 4 bases, and 7 bases lay in between. This CDR3 is built from 13 residues. The CDR3 nucleotides are TGTGCCAGCAGCTCGACTAGCACCGGGGAGCTGTTTTTT. Translating gives CASSSTSTGELFF.

This chain joins TRBV21-1 and TRBJ1-2; the D call of TRBD1 is as the table states it, not checked on the DNA. TRBV21-1 is shown as a pseudogene. This CDR3 contains 15 residues. Here the CDR3 DNA reads TGTGCCCCCCCTCCTGACATACCGATTCCCTATGGCTACACCTTC. Translating gives CAPPPDIPIPYGYTF.

CDR3 sequence: CASSLERGVDTEAFF. The DNA of the CDR3 is TGTGCCAGCAGTTTAGAGCGGGGGGTTGACACTGAAGCTTTCTTT. V gene TRBV2 combines with J gene TRBJ1-1, with D maybe TRBD1 (5 bases). Germline-derived CDR1 and CDR2 are SNHLY and FYNNEI. CDR3 size: 15 residues. Between the trimmed V and J ends, which lost 5 bases and 3 bases, there was a span of 16 bases. The complete variable domain, with remaining parts taken from reference TRBV2 and TRBJ1-1, reads EPEVTQTPSHQVTQMGQEVILRCVPISNHLYFYWYRQILGQKVEFLVSFYNNEISEKSEIFDDQFSVERPDGSNFTLKIRSTKLEDSAMYFCASSLERGVDTEAFFGQGTRLTVV.

The chain recombines TRBV6-1 with TRBJ1-1; possibly TRBD1 for D (5 bases). The length of the CDR3 is 14 residues. The V end was cut by 2 bases, the J end by 7 bases, with 14 bases between. CDR1 and CDR2 (germline): MNHNS, SASEGT. The CDR3 loop reads CASSESAGKGEAFF. The CDR3 DNA follows: TGTGCCAGCAGTGAATCCGCAGGGAAGGGTGAAGCTTTCTTT.

The V call is TRBV13, the J call TRBJ2-3; 13 bases align to TRBD2. In germline, CDR1 is PRHDT, CDR2 FYEKMQ (reference sequence). CDR3 size: 22 residues. Trimming took 5 bases from V and 1 from J; bases not matched to a gene: 21. CDR3 sequence (DNA): TGTGCCAGCAGCCCTCCCTCATTAGGACTAGCGGGAGATATCCTAGGCACAGATACGCAGTATTTT. It yields the protein CASSPPSLGLAGDILGTDTQYF.

The rearrangement links TRBV5-4 to TRBJ2-5; D is ambiguous. Trimming stripped 4 bases from V and 5 bases from J, with 12 bases between. This CDR3 has 13 amino acids. Germline V lookup: CDR1 SGHNT, CDR2 YYREEE (reference sequence). The CDR3 protein is CASSLKPLETQYF. In nucleotides, the CDR3 is TGTGCCAGCAGCCTGAAGCCCCTCGAGACCCAGTACTTC.

J is TRBJ2-7 and V is TRBV10-3; D gene unclear. The CDR3 is 14 residues long. V was shortened by 6 bases and J by 3 bases, with 15 bases between the two germline ends. Germline V gene data show CDR1 as ENHRY and CDR2 as SYGVKD. The CDR3 region is CAISLAISVYEQYF. The CDR3 bases are TGTGCCATCAGCTTAGCAATATCAGTCTACGAGCAGTACTTC.